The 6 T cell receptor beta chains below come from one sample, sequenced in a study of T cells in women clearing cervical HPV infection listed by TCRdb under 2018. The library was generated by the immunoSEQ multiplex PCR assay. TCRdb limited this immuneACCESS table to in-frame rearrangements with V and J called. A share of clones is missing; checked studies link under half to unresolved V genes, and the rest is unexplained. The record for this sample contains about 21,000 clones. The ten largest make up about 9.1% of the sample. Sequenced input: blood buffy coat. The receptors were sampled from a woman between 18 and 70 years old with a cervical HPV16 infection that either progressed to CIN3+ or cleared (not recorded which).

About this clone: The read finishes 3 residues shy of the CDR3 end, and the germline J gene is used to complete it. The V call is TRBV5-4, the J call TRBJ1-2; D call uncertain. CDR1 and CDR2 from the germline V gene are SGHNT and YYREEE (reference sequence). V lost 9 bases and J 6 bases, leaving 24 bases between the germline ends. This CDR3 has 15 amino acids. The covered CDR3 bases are TGTGCCACCTTCCGGGGTCTCTCCGGCTTCAATGGC. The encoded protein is CATFRGLSGFNG. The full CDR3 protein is CATFRGLSGFNGYTF.

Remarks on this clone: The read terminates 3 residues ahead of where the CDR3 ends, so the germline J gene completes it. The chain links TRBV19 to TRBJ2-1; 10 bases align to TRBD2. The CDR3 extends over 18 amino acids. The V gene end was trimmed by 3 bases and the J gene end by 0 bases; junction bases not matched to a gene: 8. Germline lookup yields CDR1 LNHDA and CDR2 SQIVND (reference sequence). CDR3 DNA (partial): TGTGCCAGTAGTATGGCTAGCGGGAGAGGGGGCTCCTACAATGAG. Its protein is CASSMASGRGGSYNE. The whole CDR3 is CASSMASGRGGSYNEQFF.

The sequenced CDR3 bases are TGTGCCAGCAGCTTTACTAGCGGGAGTGGTGAG. Translated, it gives CASSFTSGSGE. The CDR3, in full, reads CASSFTSGSGEQFF. The genes are TRBV7-9 and TRBJ2-1; 11 positions agree with TRBD2. The read terminates 3 residues before the CDR3 end, so the remaining end is supplied by the germline J gene. Germline V gene data show CDR1 as SEHNR and CDR2 as FQNEAQ (reference sequence). The J segment lost 9 bases and the V segment lost 3 bases, leaving 4 bases of the junction unmatched. The CDR3 totals 14 residues. Full variable domain (missing parts from reference TRBV7-9 and TRBJ2-1): DTGVSQNPRHKITKRGQNVTFRCDPISEHNRLYWYRQTLGQGPEFLTYFQNEAQLEKSRLLSDRFSAERPKGSFSTLEIQRTEQGDSAMYLCASSFTSGSGEQFFGPGTRLTVL.

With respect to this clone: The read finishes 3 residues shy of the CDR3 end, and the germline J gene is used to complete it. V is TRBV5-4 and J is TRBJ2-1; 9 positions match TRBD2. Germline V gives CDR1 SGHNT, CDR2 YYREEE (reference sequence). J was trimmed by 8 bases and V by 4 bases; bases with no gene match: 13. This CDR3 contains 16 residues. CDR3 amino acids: CASSAGGRGGRDEQFF. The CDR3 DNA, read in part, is TGTGCCAGCAGCGCCGGGGGGCGGGGGGGGAGGGATGAG.

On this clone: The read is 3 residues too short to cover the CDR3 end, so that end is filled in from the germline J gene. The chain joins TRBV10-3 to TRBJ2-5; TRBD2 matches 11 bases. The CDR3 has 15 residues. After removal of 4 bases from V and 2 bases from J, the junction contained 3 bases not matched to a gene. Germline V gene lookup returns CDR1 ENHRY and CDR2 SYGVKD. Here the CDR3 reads CAISGTSGPQETQYF. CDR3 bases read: TGTGCCATCAGTGGGACTAGCGGGCCACAAGAGACC.

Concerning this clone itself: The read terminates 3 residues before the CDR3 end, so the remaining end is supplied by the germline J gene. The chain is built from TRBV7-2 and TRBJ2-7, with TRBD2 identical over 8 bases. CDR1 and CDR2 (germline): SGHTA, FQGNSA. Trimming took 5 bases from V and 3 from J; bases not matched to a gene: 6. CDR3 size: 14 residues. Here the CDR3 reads CASSKSGGSYEQYF. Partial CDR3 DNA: TGTGCCAGCAGCAAAAGCGGGGGCAGCTACGAG.